This T cell receptor (beta chain) stems from a study of T cell responses to AZD1222 COVID-19 vaccine. The repertoire was sequenced with immunoSEQ multiplex PCR; TCRdb's copy has only in-frame clones and lacks some. Of roughly 180,000 clones detected, around 87% appear once; the ten largest clones hold 2.5% to 3%. CDR3 length: 17 residues. The V gene end was trimmed by 4 bases and the J gene end by 3 bases; junction bases not matched to a gene: 9. Germline CDR1 and CDR2: LGHDT and YNNKEL (reference sequence). The sequence derives from an adult in good health. V gene TRBV3-1 (or the pseudogene TRBV3-2) combines with J gene TRBJ2-7; 13 bases match TRBD2. The sample consisted of peripheral blood, taken on day 0 of MenACWY control vaccination. The CDR3 protein is CASSPGLAGDFLYEQYF. CDR3 sequence (DNA): TGTGCCAGCAGCCCTGGACTAGCGGGAGATTTCCTCTACGAGCAGTACTTC.